The 14 T cell receptor beta chains below were found in one sample sequenced in a study of STAT5B mutations in CD4+ large granular lymphocyte leukemia. The method was immunoSEQ multiplex PCR; TCRdb's version includes in-frame clones alone and lacks a portion of them. This sample has some 45,000 clones; around 85% occur once, and the top ten carry about 2.5%. Sequencing was carried out using CD4+ T cells from blood buffy coats. The receptors originated from a human donor in good health.

The J gene is TRBJ2-3, the V gene TRBV9, with TRBD2 matching over 10 bases. CDR3 size: 16 residues. Losses at the gene ends were 3 bases for V and 7 bases for J; bases not matched to a gene: 11. Germline values: CDR1 SGDLS, CDR2 YYNGEE. The CDR3 reads CASSAGGEREGNTQYF. The CDR3 nucleotides are TGTGCCAGCAGCGCCGGGGGGGAGCGGGAGGGAAATACGCAGTATTTT. The variable domain in full, completed from reference TRBV9 and TRBJ2-3, reads DSGVTQTPKHLITATGQRVTLRCSPRSGDLSVYWYQQSLDQGLQFLIQYYNGEERAKGNILERFSAQQFPDLHSELNLSSLELGDSALYFCASSAGGEREGNTQYFGPGTRLTVL.

The J gene is TRBJ2-3, the V gene TRBV6-5; tentative D call: TRBD2 (5 bases). V lost 5 bases, J lost 1 base, and 7 bases lay in between. The CDR3 is 13 amino acids. Germline V gives CDR1 MNHEY, CDR2 SVGAGI. CDR3 region: CASSPEGTDTQYF. CDR3 DNA sequence: TGTGCCAGCAGTCCGGAGGGCACAGATACGCAGTATTTT.

The chain is built from TRBV10-3 and TRBJ2-1; D not resolved. V was trimmed by 2 bases and J by 5 bases, leaving 10 bases between them. This CDR3 contains 14 residues. Looked up from germline, CDR1 is ENHRY and CDR2 is SYGVKD. In DNA, the CDR3 is TGTGCCATCAGTGAGCTCTTTGTTGACAATGAGCAGTTCTTC. It specifies CAISELFVDNEQFF.

This CDR3 reads CASRGRDLYLEPISGANVLTF. The CDR3 DNA reads as TGTGCCAGCAGAGGCAGGGACCTATATTTAGAACCTATCTCTGGGGCCAACGTCCTGACTTTC. The chain joins TRBV21-1 to TRBJ2-6. TRBV21-1 is reported as a pseudogene. The CDR3 is made up of 21 amino acids.

The chain recombines TRBV5-1 with TRBJ2-3; 9 bases map to TRBD2. The V gene's germline CDR1 is SGHRS and CDR2 YFSETQ. Trimming at V came to 5 bases and at J to 4 bases, leaving 5 bases not matched to a gene. The CDR3 loop spans 14 amino acids. CDR3 in amino acids: CASRSSGMADTQYF. CDR3 nucleotide sequence: TGCGCCAGCAGGTCTAGCGGGATGGCAGATACGCAGTATTTT.

The chain combines TRBV29-1 with TRBJ2-1, with 10 nucleotides matching TRBD1. The CDR3 is 13 amino acids. Germline loops: CDR1 SQVTM, CDR2 ANQGSEA. Trimming cost V 4 bases and J 3 bases; bases outside gene matches: 0. The CDR3 is CSVGTGGYNEQFF. The CDR3 DNA is TGCAGCGTTGGGACAGGGGGCTACAATGAGCAGTTCTTC.

The gene calls are TRBV28 and TRBJ2-5; tentative D call: TRBD2 (7 bases). This CDR3 region has 13 residues. V dropped 11 bases and J dropped 4 bases, with 17 bases sitting between them. Germline CDR1 and CDR2: MDHEN and SYDVKM. The CDR3 reads CAGGAPGLETQYF. The CDR3 DNA is TGTGCCGGGGGGGCGCCGGGTTTAGAGACCCAGTACTTC.

In this sample, this clone turned up a few times. This chain links TRBV4-3 with TRBJ2-1; 7 nucleotides line up with TRBD2. CDR3 length: 18 residues. CDR1 and CDR2 from the germline V gene are LGHNA and YSLEER. V shed 7 bases, J shed 1 base, and the junction held 16 bases outside the gene matches. Here the CDR3 DNA reads TGCGCCAGCACCCCAAAGAAATATAGCGGGTGGTCCTACAATGAGCAGTTCTTC. Protein sequence: CASTPKKYSGWSYNEQFF.

The chain uses TRBV4-2 and TRBJ1-5, with TRBD1 as a possible D gene (6 bases). This CDR3 region has 17 residues. The germline CDR1 and CDR2 sequences are LGHNA and YNFKEQ. The V end lost 0 bases, the J end lost 0 bases, and 12 bases lay between the germline ends. In DNA, the CDR3 is TGTGCCAGCAGCCAAGAAGGGGGACCTCGTAGCAATCAGCCCCAGCATTTT. Translation: CASSQEGGPRSNQPQHF.

CDR3 sequence: CASTSGFANTGELFF. CDR3 in DNA: TGTGCCAGCACCTCAGGCTTCGCGAACACCGGGGAGCTGTTTTTT. The chain employs TRBV28 and TRBJ2-2, with no clear D. The CDR3 spans 15 residues. Trimming took 7 bases from V and 0 from J, leaving 12 bases between them. Germline loops: CDR1 MDHEN, CDR2 SYDVKM.

The chain joins TRBV2 to TRBJ2-5; a weak D match, TRBD2 (5 bases). Deletions cut 5 bases from V and 6 bases from J, with 13 bases between. This CDR3 spans 13 amino acids. CDR1 is SNHLY and CDR2 is FYNNEI in the germline V gene. CDR3 loop: CASSFDYVQTQYF. The DNA of the CDR3 is TGTGCCAGCAGTTTCGACTATGTGCAGACCCAGTACTTC.

V usage is TRBV12-5 and J usage is TRBJ1-4, with TRBD1 identical over 7 bases. The CDR3 spans 17 residues. The germline gives CDR1 LGHNT, CDR2 FRNRAP. V shed 3 bases, J shed 3 bases, and the junction held 10 bases outside the gene matches. The CDR3 sequence: CASGFTASGQSNEKLFF. The CDR3 DNA sequence: TGTGCTAGTGGTTTCACAGCCTCGGGACAGTCTAATGAAAAACTGTTTTTT.

This chain uses TRBV2 with TRBJ2-5; D gene uncertain. The CDR3 extends over 12 amino acids. CDR1 is SNHLY and CDR2 is FYNNEI in the germline V gene. V shed 4 bases and J shed 2 bases, with 5 bases lying between them. CDR3 DNA: TGTGCCAGCAGTGCACAGCAAGAGACCCAGTACTTC. Its protein is CASSAQQETQYF. Full variable domain (missing parts from reference TRBV2 and TRBJ2-5): EPEVTQTPSHQVTQMGQEVILRCVPISNHLYFYWYRQILGQKVEFLVSFYNNEISEKSEIFDDQFSVERPDGSNFTLKIRSTKLEDSAMYFCASSAQQETQYFGPGTRLLVL.

This clone was detected only a few times. The rearrangement uses TRBV7-3 and TRBJ1-5; D uncertain. The CDR3 length is 11 residues. Germline-derived CDR1 and CDR2 are SGHTA and FQGTGA. V lost 1 base, J lost 15 bases, and 10 bases lay in between. CDR3 residues: CASSLIISVHF. The CDR3 nucleotides are TGTGCCAGCAGCTTAATTATTTCCGTGCATTTT.